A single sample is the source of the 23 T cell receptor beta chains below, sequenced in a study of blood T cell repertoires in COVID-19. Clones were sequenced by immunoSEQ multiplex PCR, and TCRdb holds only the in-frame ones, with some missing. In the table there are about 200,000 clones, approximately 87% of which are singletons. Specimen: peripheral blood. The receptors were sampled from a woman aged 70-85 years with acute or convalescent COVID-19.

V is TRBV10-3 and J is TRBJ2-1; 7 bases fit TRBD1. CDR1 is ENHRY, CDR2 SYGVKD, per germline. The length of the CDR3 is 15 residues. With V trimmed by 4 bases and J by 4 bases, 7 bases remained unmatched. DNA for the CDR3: TGTGCCATCAGTGCTTTGGGACAGATATACAATGAGCAGTTCTTC. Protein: CAISALGQIYNEQFF.

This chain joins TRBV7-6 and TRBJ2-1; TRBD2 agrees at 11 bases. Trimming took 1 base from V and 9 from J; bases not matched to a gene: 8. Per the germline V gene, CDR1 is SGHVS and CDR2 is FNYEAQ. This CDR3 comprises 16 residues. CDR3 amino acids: CASSLGGLAGGGEQFF. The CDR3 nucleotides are TGTGCCAGCAGCTTAGGGGGGCTAGCGGGGGGCGGTGAGCAGTTCTTC.

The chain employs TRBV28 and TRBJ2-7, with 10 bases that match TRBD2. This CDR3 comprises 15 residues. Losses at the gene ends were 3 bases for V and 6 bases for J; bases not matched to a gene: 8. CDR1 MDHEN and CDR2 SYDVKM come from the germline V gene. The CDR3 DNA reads TGTGCCAGCAGTTTGGGAAGCGGGAGGGCGTTCGAGCAGTACTTC. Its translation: CASSLGSGRAFEQYF.

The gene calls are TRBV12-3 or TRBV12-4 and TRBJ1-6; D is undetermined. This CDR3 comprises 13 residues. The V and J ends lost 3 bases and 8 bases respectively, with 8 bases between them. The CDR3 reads CASSFVVDSPLHF. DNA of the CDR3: TGTGCCAGCAGTTTCGTGGTAGATTCACCCCTCCACTTT.

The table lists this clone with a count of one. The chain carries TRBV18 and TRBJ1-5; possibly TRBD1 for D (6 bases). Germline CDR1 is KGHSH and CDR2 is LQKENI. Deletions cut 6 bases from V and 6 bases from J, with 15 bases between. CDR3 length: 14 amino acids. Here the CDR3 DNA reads TGTGCCAGCTCGCTTTCTCAGGGGTCTCAGCCCCAGCATTTT. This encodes CASSLSQGSQPQHF.

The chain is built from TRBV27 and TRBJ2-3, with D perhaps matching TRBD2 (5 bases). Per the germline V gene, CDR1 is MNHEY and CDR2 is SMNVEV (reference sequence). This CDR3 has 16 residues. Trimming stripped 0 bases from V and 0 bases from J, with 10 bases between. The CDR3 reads CASSLSRGTSTDTQYF. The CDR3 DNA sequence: TGTGCCAGCAGTTTATCACGGGGAACTAGCACAGATACGCAGTATTTT.

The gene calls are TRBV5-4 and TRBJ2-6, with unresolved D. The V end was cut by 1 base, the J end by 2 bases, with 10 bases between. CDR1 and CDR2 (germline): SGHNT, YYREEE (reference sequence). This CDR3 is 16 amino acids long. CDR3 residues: CASSLNSRPGANVLTF. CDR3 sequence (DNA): TGTGCCAGCAGCTTGAACAGCCGGCCTGGGGCCAACGTCCTGACTTTC.

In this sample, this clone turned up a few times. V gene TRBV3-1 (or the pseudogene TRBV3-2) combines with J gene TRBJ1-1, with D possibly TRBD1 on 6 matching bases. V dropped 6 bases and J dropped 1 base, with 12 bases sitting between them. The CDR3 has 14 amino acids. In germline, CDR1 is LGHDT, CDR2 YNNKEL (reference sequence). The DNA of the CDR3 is TGTGCCAGCAGGCCTAGGGGGAGGAACACTGAAGCTTTCTTT. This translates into CASRPRGRNTEAFF.

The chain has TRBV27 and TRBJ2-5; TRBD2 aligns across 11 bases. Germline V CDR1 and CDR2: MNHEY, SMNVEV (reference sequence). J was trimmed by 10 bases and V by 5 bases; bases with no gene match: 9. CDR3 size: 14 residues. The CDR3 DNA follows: TGTGCCAGCAGTCTGACTAGCGGGGCAGGGAACCAGTACTTC. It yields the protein CASSLTSGAGNQYF.

In DNA, the CDR3 is TGCGCCAGCAGCTTGTCGGGGCTAGCGGGGGGAGAGACCCAGTACTTC. Amino acids: CASSLSGLAGGETQYF. J is TRBJ2-5 and V is TRBV5-1; 11 positions match TRBD2. V shed 1 base and J 4 bases; nucleotides not matched to a gene: 6. Germline assignment: CDR1 SGHRS and CDR2 YFSETQ. The CDR3 has 16 amino acids.

The CDR3, as DNA: TGTGCCAGCTCACCACCCGGGAGTCCCGCTCAGCCCCAGCATTTT. Translation: CASSPPGSPAQPQHF. This chain links TRBV18 with TRBJ1-5; the D is unclear. This CDR3 region has 15 residues. From germline, CDR1 is KGHSH and CDR2 LQKENI. V lost 0 bases and J lost 6, with 12 bases in between.

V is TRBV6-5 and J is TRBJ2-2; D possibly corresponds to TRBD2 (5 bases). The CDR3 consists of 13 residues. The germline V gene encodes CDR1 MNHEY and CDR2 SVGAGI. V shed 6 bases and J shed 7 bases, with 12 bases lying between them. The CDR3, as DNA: TGTGCCAGCAGCCGCCAACGGGGCGGGGAGCTGTTTTTT. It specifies CASSRQRGGELFF.

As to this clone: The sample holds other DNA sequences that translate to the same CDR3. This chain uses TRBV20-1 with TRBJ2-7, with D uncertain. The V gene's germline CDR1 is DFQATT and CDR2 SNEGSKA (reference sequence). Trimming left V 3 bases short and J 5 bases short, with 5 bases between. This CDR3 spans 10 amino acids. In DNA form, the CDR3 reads TGCAGTGCTAGGGGCAACGAGCAGTACTTC. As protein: CSARGNEQYF.

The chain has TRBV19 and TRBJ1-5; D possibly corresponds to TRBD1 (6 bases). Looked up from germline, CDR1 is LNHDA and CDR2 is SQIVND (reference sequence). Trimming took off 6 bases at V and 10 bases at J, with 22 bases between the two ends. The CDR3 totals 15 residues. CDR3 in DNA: TGTGCCAGTAGCACCGCACAGGGCGGGTGGGAACCCCAGCATTTT. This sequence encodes CASSTAQGGWEPQHF. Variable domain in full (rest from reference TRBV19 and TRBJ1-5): DGGITQSPKYLFRKEGQNVTLSCEQNLNHDAMYWYRQDPGQGLRLIYYSQIVNDFQKGDIAEGYSVSREKKESFPLTVTSAQKNPTAFYLCASSTAQGGWEPQHFGDGTRLSIL.

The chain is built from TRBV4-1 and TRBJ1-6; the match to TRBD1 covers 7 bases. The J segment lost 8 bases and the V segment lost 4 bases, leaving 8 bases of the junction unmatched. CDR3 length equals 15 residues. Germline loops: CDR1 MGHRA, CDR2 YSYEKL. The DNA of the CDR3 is TGCGCCAGCAGCCGAGGACAGGTTCAACATTCACCCCTCCACTTT. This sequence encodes CASSRGQVQHSPLHF.

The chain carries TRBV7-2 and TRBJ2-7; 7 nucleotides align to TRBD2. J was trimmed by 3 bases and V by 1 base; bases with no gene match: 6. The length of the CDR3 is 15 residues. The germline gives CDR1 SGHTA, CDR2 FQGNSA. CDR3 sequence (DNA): TGTGCCAGCAGCTTAGAAGGGACTACCTACTACGAGCAGTACTTC. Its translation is CASSLEGTTYYEQYF.

This CDR3 is CASSRDSREAFF. The DNA of the CDR3 is TGTGCCAGCAGCCGGGACAGCCGGGAGGCTTTCTTT. The rearrangement links TRBV11-1 to TRBJ1-1, with 7 bases fitting TRBD1. The CDR3 covers 12 residues. Germline V gene lookup returns CDR1 SGHAT and CDR2 FQDESV (reference sequence). Trimming removed 5 bases from V and 11 bases from J; junction bases left unmatched: 8.

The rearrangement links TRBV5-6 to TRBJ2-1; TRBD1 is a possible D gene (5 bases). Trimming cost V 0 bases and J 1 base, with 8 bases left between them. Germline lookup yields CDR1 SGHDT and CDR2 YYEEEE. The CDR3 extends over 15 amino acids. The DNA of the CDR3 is TGTGCCAGCAGCTTGGAGGGGTGGTCCTACAATGAGCAGTTCTTC. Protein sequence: CASSLEGWSYNEQFF.

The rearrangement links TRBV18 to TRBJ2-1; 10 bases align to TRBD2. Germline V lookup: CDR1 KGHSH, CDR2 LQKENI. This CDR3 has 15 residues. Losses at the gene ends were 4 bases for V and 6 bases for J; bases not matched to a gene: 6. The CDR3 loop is CASSLSGRTLNEQFF. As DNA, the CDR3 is TGTGCCAGCTCACTTAGCGGGAGGACCCTCAATGAGCAGTTCTTC.

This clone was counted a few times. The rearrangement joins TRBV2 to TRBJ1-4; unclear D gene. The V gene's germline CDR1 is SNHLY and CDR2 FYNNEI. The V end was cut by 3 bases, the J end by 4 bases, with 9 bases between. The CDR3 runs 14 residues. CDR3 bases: TGTGCCAGCAGTGAGAGCAGGAATAATGAAAAACTGTTTTTT. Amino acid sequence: CASSESRNNEKLFF.

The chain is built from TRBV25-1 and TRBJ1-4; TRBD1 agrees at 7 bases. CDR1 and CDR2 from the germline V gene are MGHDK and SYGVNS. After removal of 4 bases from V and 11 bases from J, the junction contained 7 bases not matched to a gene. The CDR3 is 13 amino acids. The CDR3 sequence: CASSVMGTDKLFF. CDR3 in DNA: TGTGCCAGCAGTGTAATGGGGACAGACAAACTGTTTTTT.

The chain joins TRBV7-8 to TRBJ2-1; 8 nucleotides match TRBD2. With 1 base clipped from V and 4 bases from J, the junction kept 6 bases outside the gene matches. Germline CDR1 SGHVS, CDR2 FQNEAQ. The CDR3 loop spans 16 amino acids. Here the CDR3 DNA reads TGTGCCAGCAGCTTAGGGGTAGCGGGAACGTACAATGAGCAGTTCTTC. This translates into CASSLGVAGTYNEQFF.

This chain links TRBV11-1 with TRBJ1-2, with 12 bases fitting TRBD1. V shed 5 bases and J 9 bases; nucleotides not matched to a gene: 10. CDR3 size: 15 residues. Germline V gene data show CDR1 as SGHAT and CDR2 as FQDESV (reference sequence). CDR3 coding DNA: TGTGCCAGCAGCCAGAGGGACAGGGGGCTGGGGAGCTACACCTTC. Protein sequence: CASSQRDRGLGSYTF. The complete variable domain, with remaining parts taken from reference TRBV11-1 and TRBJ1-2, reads EAEVAQSPRYKITEKSQAVAFWCDPISGHATLYWYRQILGQGPELLVQFQDESVVDDSQLPKDRFSAERLKGVDSTLKIQPAELGDSAMYLCASSQRDRGLGSYTFGSGTRLTVV.